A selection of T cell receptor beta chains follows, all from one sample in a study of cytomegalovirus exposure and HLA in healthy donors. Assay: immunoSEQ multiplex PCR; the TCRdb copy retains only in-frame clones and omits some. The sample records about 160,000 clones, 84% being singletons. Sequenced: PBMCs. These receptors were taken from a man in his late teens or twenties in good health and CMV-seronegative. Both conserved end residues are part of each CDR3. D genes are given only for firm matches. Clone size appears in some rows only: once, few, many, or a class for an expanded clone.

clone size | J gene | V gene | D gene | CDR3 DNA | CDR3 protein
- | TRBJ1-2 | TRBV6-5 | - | TGTGCCAGCAGCCGGACAGTAAACTATGGCTACACCTTC | CASSRTVNYGYTF
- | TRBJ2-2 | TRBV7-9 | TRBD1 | TGTGCCAGCAGCTCCAGGGGGTCCGGGGAGCTGTTTTTT | CASSSRGSGELFF
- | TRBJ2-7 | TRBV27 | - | TGTGCCAGCAGTTCGCGGGGTTCGTACTACGAGCAGTACTTC | CASSSRGSYYEQYF
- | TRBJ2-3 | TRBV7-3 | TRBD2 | TGTGCCAGCTCGACTAGCGGGGCCACCACAGATACGCAGTATTTT | CASSTSGATTDTQYF
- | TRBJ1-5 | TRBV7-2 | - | TGTGCCAGCAGCCGGGAGGGGTTCAATCAGCCCCAGCATTTT | CASSREGFNQPQHF
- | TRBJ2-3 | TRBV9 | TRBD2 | TGTGCCAGCAGCAGAGGGTCCGGGACTAGCGGGATCCGCACAGATACGCAGTATTTT | CASSRGSGTSGIRTDTQYF
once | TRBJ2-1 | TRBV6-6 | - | TGTGCCAGCAGAAAAAACAGGGAGTTCTACAATGAGCAGTTCTTC | CASRKNREFYNEQFF
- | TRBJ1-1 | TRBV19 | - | TGTGCCAGTAGTATAGGGGGGCTTGAAGCTTTCTTT | CASSIGGLEAFF
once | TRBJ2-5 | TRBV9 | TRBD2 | TGTGCCAGCAGCCCCGGGGGGGAGAGAGAGACCCAGTACTTC | CASSPGGERETQYF
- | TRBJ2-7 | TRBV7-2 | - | TGTGCCAGCAGCTTAGCGAACGGTGGGCAGTACTTC | CASSLANGGQYF
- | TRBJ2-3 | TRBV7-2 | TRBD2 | TGTGCCAGCAGCTTCCAGGCGGGGGGGGGATCTATTTCAGATACGCAGTATTTT | CASSFQAGGGSISDTQYF
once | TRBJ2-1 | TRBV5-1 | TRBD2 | TGCGCCAGCAGCTTGGCGGCGGCTAGCGGTGAGCAGTTCTTC | CASSLAAASGEQFF
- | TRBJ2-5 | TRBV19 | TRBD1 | TGTGCCAGTAGCGAAAGTCTCCTGAGCGGACAGGGGACCCAGTACTTC | CASSESLLSGQGTQYF
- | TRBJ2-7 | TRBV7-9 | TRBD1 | TGTGCCAGCAGGCCCAGTAGGACAGGGGCCTACGAGCAGTACTTC | CASRPSRTGAYEQYF
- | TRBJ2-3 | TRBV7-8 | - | TGTGCCAGCAGCTTAGAAATGGGCCCCGGGACAAGCGGGGGCACAGATACGCAGTATTTT | CASSLEMGPGTSGGTDTQYF
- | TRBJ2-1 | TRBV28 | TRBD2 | TGTGCCAGCCATCTCCGACTAGCAAGTATCCGAAATGAGCAGTTCTTC | CASHLRLASIRNEQFF
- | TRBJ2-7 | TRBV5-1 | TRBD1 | TGCGCCAGCAGCTTAGGACAGGGACGCGAGCAGTACTTC | CASSLGQGREQYF
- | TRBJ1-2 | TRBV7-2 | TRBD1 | TGTGCCAGCAGCTTAGCGTCGGGGACAGTGGCATATGGCTACACCTTC | CASSLASGTVAYGYTF
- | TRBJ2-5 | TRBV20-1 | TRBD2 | TGCAGGGCGGGAGCTAAAGAGACCCAGTACTTC | CRAGAKETQYF
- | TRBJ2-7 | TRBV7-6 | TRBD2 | TGTGCCAGCAGCTTAGCAGCTACAACCCCGGGACTAGCGGGACCACACTCCTACGAGCAGTACTTC | CASSLAATTPGLAGPHSYEQYF
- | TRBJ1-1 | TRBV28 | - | TGTGCCAGCAGGAATCAGGGGAATGAAGCTTTCTTT | CASRNQGNEAFF
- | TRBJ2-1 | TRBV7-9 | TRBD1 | TGTGCCAGCAGCCCTGGGGCGGGACAGGGGCACAATGAGCAGTTCTTC | CASSPGAGQGHNEQFF
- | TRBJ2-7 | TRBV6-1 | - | TGTGCCAGCAGTGTACCCGGGATTGCTACCTACGAGCAGTACTTC | CASSVPGIATYEQYF
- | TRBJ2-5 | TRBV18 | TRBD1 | TGTGCCAGCTCCCATACCGGGACAGGGCAAGAGACCCAGTACTTC | CASSHTGTGQETQYF
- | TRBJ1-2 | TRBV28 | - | TGTGCCAGCAGTTTTATTGCGAGAACTAACTATGGCTACACCTTC | CASSFIARTNYGYTF
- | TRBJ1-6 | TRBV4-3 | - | TGCGCCAGCAGCCAAGCCCGGGTAGAAAATTCACCCCTCCACTTT | CASSQARVENSPLHF